These 24 T cell receptor beta chains originate from one sample sequenced in a study of response to subunit inactivated influenza vaccine. TCRdb itself ran the RT-PCR reads through MiXCR, one entry per CDR3 protein. The sample lists 600,000 to 850,000 distinct CDR3 sequences; 14% were seen once. Sequences were derived from PBMCs from blood, sampled less than 15 days before vaccination. All receptors come from a man aged 50 or older who received an inactivated influenza vaccine.

This clonotype was picked up one time. With a much larger clone just one base away, this may be a read error. The chain uses TRBV14 and TRBJ2-5; D gene ambiguous. The CDR3 is 13 residues long. From germline, CDR1 is SGHDN and CDR2 FVKESK. The CDR3 nucleotides are TGTGCCAGCAGTCAAGGAACTAATGAGACCCAGTACTTC. It translates to CASSQGTNETQYF.

The V gene is TRBV14, the J gene TRBJ2-1; 16 bases agree with TRBD2. Germline lookup yields CDR1 SGHDN and CDR2 FVKESK. The CDR3 is 20 amino acids. J gave up 6 bases and V 4 bases, and 15 bases lay outside the gene matches. The CDR3 here is CASSRTTGTSGGGHPNEQFF. The CDR3 coding sequence is TGTGCCAGCAGCCGCACTACCGGGACTAGCGGGGGGGGCCATCCCAATGAGCAGTTCTTC.

This clonotype has only a few counts. The V gene is TRBV20-1, the J gene TRBJ2-5; D call uncertain. This CDR3 comprises 14 residues. The germline V gene encodes CDR1 DFQATT and CDR2 SNEGSKA (reference sequence). The V end lost 5 bases, the J end lost 4 bases, and 17 bases lay between the germline ends. The CDR3 sequence is CSAPRTVPRETQYF. CDR3 DNA: TGCAGTGCTCCGAGGACGGTACCAAGAGAGACCCAGTACTTC.

This clonotype turned up a few times. The genes are TRBV27 and TRBJ2-5; TRBD1 matches at 10 bases. Germline assignment: CDR1 MNHEY and CDR2 SMNVEV (reference sequence). The J segment lost 6 bases and the V segment lost 3 bases, leaving 4 bases of the junction unmatched. CDR3 length: 14 residues. The CDR3 sequence is CASSFRDRGKTQYF. The CDR3 DNA reads as TGTGCCAGCAGTTTCCGGGACAGGGGAAAGACCCAGTACTTC.

This chain joins TRBV5-1 and TRBJ2-1; 7 bases map to TRBD2. The CDR3 is 15 amino acids. Germline V CDR1 and CDR2: SGHRS, YFSETQ. V lost 0 bases to trimming and J lost 4 bases; unmatched junction nucleotides: 4. CDR3 amino acids: CASSLEAGAYNEQFF. CDR3 nucleotide sequence: TGCGCCAGCAGCTTGGAGGCGGGAGCGTACAATGAGCAGTTCTTC. The full variable domain, with the rest looked up from reference TRBV5-1 and TRBJ2-1, is KAGVTQTPRYLIKTRGQQVTLSCSPISGHRSVSWYQQTPGQGLQFLFEYFSETQRNKGNFPGRFSGRQFSNSRSEMNVSTLELGDSALYLCASSLEAGAYNEQFFGPGTRLTVL.

The J gene is TRBJ1-1, the V gene TRBV20-1; D perhaps matches TRBD1 (5 bases). Between the trimmed V and J ends, which lost 6 bases and 5 bases, there was a span of 16 bases. Germline V lookup: CDR1 DFQATT, CDR2 SNEGSKA (reference sequence). This CDR3 comprises 13 residues. The CDR3: CSAPGTSITEAFF. As DNA, the CDR3 is TGCAGTGCCCCAGGGACTTCGATTACTGAAGCTTTCTTT.

Only a few counts were recorded for this clonotype. This chain links TRBV29-1 with TRBJ2-3; 10 nucleotides align to TRBD2. The CDR3 spans 14 residues. Looked up from germline, CDR1 is SQVTM and CDR2 is ANQGSEA. J was trimmed by 11 bases and V by 7 bases; bases with no gene match: 15. CDR3 sequence (DNA): TGCAGCGGGGCTCTAGCGGGGGCAATGAGCGTGCAGTATTTT. This sequence encodes CSGALAGAMSVQYF.

The genes are TRBV3-1 and TRBJ2-5; 8 bases map to TRBD1. The germline V gene encodes CDR1 LGHDT and CDR2 YNNKEL (reference sequence). This CDR3 has 18 amino acids. J was trimmed by 5 bases and V by 0 bases; bases with no gene match: 14. The DNA for the CDR3 is TGTGCCAGCAGCCAAGATCTAATTCGGACAGGGATGTGTGAGACCCAGTACTTC. It is translated as CASSQDLIRTGMCETQYF.

This clonotype occurred a few times. V is TRBV20-1 and J is TRBJ1-2, with D unresolved. In germline, CDR1 is DFQATT, CDR2 SNEGSKA (reference sequence). The V and J ends lost 3 bases and 4 bases respectively, with 12 bases between them. CDR3 length: 13 amino acids. DNA for the CDR3: TGCAGTGCTAGTTATCGGGAAGGCTATGGCTACACCTTC. Encoded protein: CSASYREGYGYTF.

J is TRBJ2-1 and V is TRBV28, with a possible D match to TRBD1 (6 bases). CDR1 and CDR2 from the germline V gene are MDHEN and SYDVKM. Trimming shortened V by 7 bases and J by 2 bases, and 15 bases separated the two germline ends. This CDR3 has 15 residues. The CDR3 nucleotides are TGTGCCAGCAAGTTAGGGGGATTCACCTACAATGAGCAGTTCTTC. Protein: CASKLGGFTYNEQFF.

This chain uses TRBV4-1 with TRBJ2-7, with 7 bases aligning to TRBD1. Germline CDR1 reads MGHRA; CDR2 reads YSYEKL. The CDR3 spans 14 residues. V shed 1 base and J 6 bases; nucleotides not matched to a gene: 6. The CDR3 here is CASSQGQGKSEQYF. CDR3 nucleotide sequence: TGCGCCAGCAGCCAAGGACAGGGTAAATCCGAGCAGTACTTC.

This clonotype has just a few counts. The CDR3 sequence: CASSLVHTLGSYEQYF. The CDR3 region has the DNA TGTGCCAGCAGCTTAGTACACACTCTTGGCTCCTACGAGCAGTACTTC. The chain uses TRBV11-2 and TRBJ2-7, with unresolved D. Trimming removed 1 base from V and 0 bases from J, with 13 bases in between. CDR1 SGHAT and CDR2 FQNNGV come from the germline V gene. This CDR3 has 16 amino acids.

This clonotype was observed a few times. The chain has TRBV20-1 and TRBJ2-1; 12 positions match TRBD2. Germline V gives CDR1 DFQATT, CDR2 SNEGSKA (reference sequence). With V trimmed by 6 bases and J by 8 bases, 8 bases remained unmatched. The CDR3 extends over 14 amino acids. CDR3 in DNA: TGCAGTGCAAGGACTAGCGGGATAATTCATGAGCAGTTCTTC. Translated: CSARTSGIIHEQFF.

This clonotype was detected only a few times. The gene calls are TRBV10-3 and TRBJ2-3; 10 nucleotides align to TRBD2. V shed 7 bases, J shed 2 bases, and the junction held 9 bases outside the gene matches. CDR1 is ENHRY and CDR2 is SYGVKD in the germline V gene. This CDR3 is 16 amino acids long. Here the CDR3 reads CAINSVAGGNTDTQYF. DNA of the CDR3: TGTGCCATCAACTCCGTAGCGGGGGGAAACACAGATACGCAGTATTTT.

There are many counts of this clonotype. The chain combines TRBV28 with TRBJ2-1, with 13 bases matching TRBD2. This CDR3 spans 17 amino acids. Per germline, CDR1 MDHEN and CDR2 SYDVKM. Trimming at V came to 3 bases and at J to 0 bases, leaving 2 bases not matched to a gene. CDR3 residues: CASSFTSGRASYNEQFF. Written as DNA, the CDR3 is TGTGCCAGCAGTTTCACTAGCGGGAGGGCCTCCTACAATGAGCAGTTCTTC.

This clonotype has only a few counts. The chain joins TRBV27 to TRBJ1-6, with 7 bases lining up with TRBD1. J gave up 5 bases and V 5 bases, and 6 bases lay outside the gene matches. Looked up from germline, CDR1 is MNHEY and CDR2 is SMNVEV (reference sequence). The CDR3 is 15 residues long. The CDR3 is CASSTGVGNNSPLHF. For the CDR3, the DNA is TGTGCCAGCAGTACAGGGGTGGGTAATAATTCACCCCTCCACTTT.

In its sample, this clonotype was seen a few times. This chain uses TRBV29-1 with TRBJ2-7; 7 bases are a match to TRBD1. This CDR3 region has 14 residues. From germline, CDR1 is SQVTM and CDR2 ANQGSEA. V gave up 6 bases and J gave up 4 bases; unmatched junction bases: 12. This CDR3 is CSVRRTGLGYEQYF. In nucleotides, the CDR3 is TGCAGCGTACGAAGGACAGGTCTAGGTTACGAGCAGTACTTC.

This clonotype came up many times. This chain uses TRBV20-1 with TRBJ2-5; TRBD2 matches at 8 bases. CDR1 DFQATT and CDR2 SNEGSKA come from the germline V gene (reference sequence). This CDR3 is 13 amino acids long. With 7 bases clipped from V and 6 bases from J, the junction kept 10 bases outside the gene matches. The CDR3, as DNA: TGCAGTGGGTGGTCCAGCGGGGGAAAGACCCAGTACTTC. The encoded protein is CSGWSSGGKTQYF.

The chain uses TRBV11-2 and TRBJ1-5; 7 bases are shared with TRBD1. Germline V gives CDR1 SGHAT, CDR2 FQNNGV. Trimming at V came to 4 bases and at J to 6 bases, leaving 3 bases not matched to a gene. The CDR3 loop spans 13 amino acids. CDR3 sequence: CASSSGGFQPQHF. In DNA form, the CDR3 reads TGTGCCAGCAGCTCAGGGGGATTTCAGCCCCAGCATTTT.

This clonotype was observed a handful of times. CDR3 bases: TGCAGCGTTGAAGTCGGCGCAGCAACTGGCACAGATACGCAGTATTTT. Translation gives CSVEVGAATGTDTQYF. This chain links TRBV29-1 with TRBJ2-3, with no clear D. The CDR3 has 16 amino acids. Trimming left V 1 base short and J 1 base short, with 15 bases between. The germline V gene encodes CDR1 SQVTM and CDR2 ANQGSEA.

This clonotype was recorded at least ten times. This chain connects TRBV18 to TRBJ1-5; 8 nucleotides agree with TRBD1. The CDR3 is made up of 13 amino acids. Trimming cost V 8 bases and J 4 bases; bases outside gene matches: 4. Germline V gene sequence: CDR1 KGHSH, CDR2 LQKENI. The CDR3 region is CASSRTGNQPQHF. In nucleotides, the CDR3 is TGTGCCAGCAGCAGGACAGGGAATCAGCCCCAGCATTTT.

This sequence joins TRBV3-1 and TRBJ2-5; TRBD1 might be the D (6 bases). Germline CDR1 is LGHDT and CDR2 is YNNKEL (reference sequence). This CDR3 spans 14 amino acids. Trimming shortened V by 3 bases and J by 4 bases, and 12 bases separated the two germline ends. CDR3 in DNA: TGTGCCAGCAGCCAGAACGAGGGGGTAGAGACCCAGTACTTC. This translates into CASSQNEGVETQYF.

The rearrangement links TRBV5-1 to TRBJ2-3; 9 bases are a match to TRBD2. This CDR3 has 17 residues. Trimming at V came to 3 bases and at J to 5 bases, leaving 13 bases not matched to a gene. Germline CDR1 SGHRS, CDR2 YFSETQ. In nucleotides, the CDR3 is TGCGCCAGCAGCTCGATAGCGGGGGACCTACGAGGAGATACGCAGTATTTT. It codes for CASSSIAGDLRGDTQYF.

The chain couples TRBV25-1 to TRBJ1-6; D unresolved. The germline gives CDR1 MGHDK, CDR2 SYGVNS. This CDR3 has 13 amino acids. Trimming took 2 bases from V and 8 from J, leaving 7 bases between them. The CDR3 sequence: CASSETMDSPLHF. The CDR3 DNA is TGTGCCAGCAGTGAAACGATGGATTCACCCCTCCACTTT.